What follows are 32 T cell receptor beta chains derived from one specimen sequenced in a study of blood T cell repertoires in COVID-19. Libraries were prepared by immunoSEQ multiplex PCR; TCRdb keeps only in-frame clonotypes and omits some of them. The sample lists around 170,000 clones; roughly 88% were seen once. The sequencing input was PBMCs or T cells enriched from blood (not recorded which). Every receptor here comes from a woman aged 18 to 35 who had recovered from COVID-19.

The V and J genes are TRBV2 and TRBJ2-1; D unresolved. Trimming removed 1 base from V and 5 bases from J, with 12 bases in between. From germline, CDR1 is SNHLY and CDR2 FYNNEI. The CDR3 runs 15 residues. The CDR3 loop is CASSEGHGPNNEQFF. Here the CDR3 DNA reads TGTGCCAGCAGTGAAGGTCATGGCCCCAACAATGAGCAGTTCTTC.

The V gene is TRBV4-1, the J gene TRBJ1-1; a weak D match, TRBD1 (5 bases). The V gene's germline CDR1 is MGHRA and CDR2 YSYEKL. The CDR3 contains 16 residues. V lost 0 bases to trimming and J lost 11 bases, with 22 bases between them. CDR3 protein: CASSQDLLRTITGAFF. The CDR3 DNA reads TGCGCCAGCAGCCAAGATCTATTACGGACAATAACTGGGGCTTTCTTT.

In this sample, this clone turned up a few times. The V gene is TRBV28, the J gene TRBJ2-1; D is possibly TRBD2 (6 bases). The CDR3 loop spans 15 amino acids. Germline V CDR1 and CDR2: MDHEN, SYDVKM. Trimming left V 2 bases short and J 1 base short, with 9 bases between. The CDR3 loop reads CASSLGGNSYNEQFF. CDR3 coding DNA: TGTGCCAGCAGTTTAGGCGGGAATTCCTACAATGAGCAGTTCTTC.

V gene TRBV5-1 combines with J gene TRBJ1-1; D is unresolved. Germline V gene data show CDR1 as SGHRS and CDR2 as YFSETQ. The CDR3 consists of 14 residues. The ends were cut back, 2 bases at V and 1 base at J, with 9 bases in the middle. The CDR3 protein is CASSLHAENTEAFF. In nucleotides, the CDR3 is TGCGCCAGCAGCTTACATGCCGAGAACACTGAAGCTTTCTTT. The full variable domain, with the rest looked up from reference TRBV5-1 and TRBJ1-1, is KAGVTQTPRYLIKTRGQQVTLSCSPISGHRSVSWYQQTPGQGLQFLFEYFSETQRNKGNFPGRFSGRQFSNSRSEMNVSTLELGDSALYLCASSLHAENTEAFFGQGTRLTVV.

This chain joins TRBV7-9 and TRBJ1-6; maybe TRBD1 (5 bases). Germline-derived CDR1 and CDR2 are SEHNR and FQNEAQ (reference sequence). V lost 7 bases and J 5 bases, leaving 18 bases between the germline ends. The CDR3 length is 16 residues. The DNA of the CDR3 is TGTGCCAGCACCCTGGGGGGGGTTCGGGATAATTCACCCCTCCACTTT. Amino acids: CASTLGGVRDNSPLHF.

This rearrangement joins TRBV7-9 to TRBJ2-3; D might be TRBD2 (6 bases). The CDR3 totals 14 residues. Germline CDR1 SEHNR, CDR2 FQNEAQ (reference sequence). V lost 5 bases and J lost 2, with 11 bases in between. CDR3 in amino acids: CASSQTRDTDTQYF. The CDR3 DNA is TGTGCCAGCAGCCAGACTAGGGACACAGATACGCAGTATTTT.

The chain employs TRBV11-2 and TRBJ1-1, with unresolved D. V gave up 1 base and J gave up 7 bases, with 13 bases separating them. Per germline, CDR1 SGHAT and CDR2 FQNNGV. This CDR3 contains 14 residues. Written as DNA, the CDR3 is TGTGCCAGCAGCTTAGTAATAGGCGGATATGAAGCTTTCTTT. Protein product: CASSLVIGGYEAFF.

This chain joins TRBV15 and TRBJ1-1; D not certain. V was shortened by 3 bases and J by 2 bases, with 7 bases between the two germline ends. The V gene's germline CDR1 is LNHNV and CDR2 YYDKDF (reference sequence). This CDR3 region has 13 residues. CDR3 in DNA: TGTGCCACCAGCAGCTCACTAAACACTGAAGCTTTCTTT. Its protein product is CATSSSLNTEAFF.

V usage is TRBV2 and J usage is TRBJ2-1; TRBD1 agrees at 10 bases. The CDR3 length is 16 residues. Trimming took 2 bases from V and 7 from J; bases not matched to a gene: 8. The germline gives CDR1 SNHLY, CDR2 FYNNEI. Here the CDR3 reads CASSEFMGQGRNEQFF. CDR3 nucleotide sequence: TGTGCCAGCAGTGAATTCATGGGACAGGGGAGGAATGAGCAGTTCTTC.

The V gene is TRBV14, the J gene TRBJ2-5; TRBD2 matches at 14 bases. The CDR3 is made up of 17 amino acids. The V and J ends lost 5 bases and 4 bases, in that order; junction bases with no gene match: 9. Germline V gene data show CDR1 as SGHDN and CDR2 as FVKESK. The CDR3 nucleotides are TGTGCCAGCAGCTCCCACGGACTAGCGGGGGGAGGAGAGACCCAGTACTTC. This translates into CASSSHGLAGGGETQYF.

The rearrangement joins TRBV7-9 to TRBJ2-1; 12 bases match TRBD2. Germline V gene data show CDR1 as SEHNR and CDR2 as FQNEAQ (reference sequence). CDR3 length: 19 residues. V lost 4 bases to trimming and J lost 0 bases; unmatched junction nucleotides: 10. DNA of the CDR3: TGTGCCAGCAGCTCTCGACTAGCGGGGGACCTGAGCTCCTACAATGAGCAGTTCTTC. Translating gives CASSSRLAGDLSSYNEQFF.

The V and J genes are TRBV27 and TRBJ1-1; unclear D gene. CDR1 and CDR2 from the germline V gene are MNHEY and SMNVEV (reference sequence). V lost 1 base, J lost 4 bases, and 13 bases lay in between. This CDR3 is built from 15 residues. This chain's CDR3 is CASSLLAGLSTEAFF. The DNA of the CDR3 is TGTGCCAGCAGTTTATTGGCGGGTTTGAGCACTGAAGCTTTCTTT.

The chain couples TRBV5-4 to TRBJ2-5; 9 bases map to TRBD2. Germline V gene lookup returns CDR1 SGHNT and CDR2 YYREEE (reference sequence). V lost 3 bases, J lost 4 bases, and 10 bases stayed unmatched. This CDR3 is built from 16 residues. The CDR3 is CASSSSLAGLGETQYF. DNA of the CDR3: TGTGCCAGCAGCTCTTCTCTAGCGGGACTTGGAGAGACCCAGTACTTC.

The chain carries TRBV29-1 and TRBJ1-5; D is possibly TRBD1 (5 bases). This CDR3 is 13 amino acids long. Deletions cut 6 bases from V and 3 bases from J, with 12 bases between. The germline V gene has CDR1 SQVTM and CDR2 ANQGSEA. CDR3 amino acids: CSVRRDSNQPQHF. The CDR3, as DNA: TGCAGCGTCCGCCGGGACTCCAATCAGCCCCAGCATTTT.

This sequence joins TRBV6-5 and TRBJ1-3, with D perhaps matching TRBD1 (6 bases). Germline loops: CDR1 MNHEY, CDR2 SVGAGI. The V end lost 4 bases, the J end lost 4 bases, and 8 bases lay between the germline ends. The CDR3 is 13 amino acids. CDR3 loop: CASSSDRGNTIYF. In DNA, the CDR3 is TGTGCCAGCAGTTCTGACAGGGGAAACACCATATATTTT.

This chain connects TRBV7-9 to TRBJ1-4; unclear D gene. CDR1 is SEHNR, CDR2 FQNEAQ, per germline (reference sequence). The CDR3 runs to 13 residues. V was cut by 5 bases and J by 8 bases, with 12 bases left in between. The CDR3 coding sequence is TGTGCCAGCAGCGCCCGGGAGGGAGAAAAACTGTTTTTT. It yields the protein CASSAREGEKLFF.

V and J are TRBV7-9 and TRBJ1-4, with 7 bases identical to TRBD1. This CDR3 comprises 14 residues. Germline values: CDR1 SEHNR, CDR2 FQNEAQ (reference sequence). V lost 5 bases, J lost 4 bases, and 4 bases stayed unmatched. CDR3 residues: CASSQGGGNEKLFF. In nucleotides, the CDR3 is TGTGCCAGCAGCCAGGGGGGCGGTAATGAAAAACTGTTTTTT.

J is TRBJ2-4 and V is TRBV4-1; D is ambiguous. Germline loops: CDR1 MGHRA, CDR2 YSYEKL. The CDR3 runs 18 residues. V shed 0 bases and J shed 0 bases, with 15 bases lying between them. CDR3 region: CASSQETVSILAKNIQYF. In DNA, the CDR3 is TGCGCCAGCAGCCAAGAAACAGTATCGATTCTAGCCAAAAACATTCAGTACTTC.

The genes are TRBV2 and TRBJ2-2, with 7 bases that match TRBD1. The V gene's germline CDR1 is SNHLY and CDR2 FYNNEI. The CDR3 loop spans 14 amino acids. The V segment lost 8 bases and the J segment 0 bases; nucleotides outside the gene matches: 3. The CDR3: CASGDRSNTGELFF. The DNA for the CDR3 is TGTGCCAGCGGGGACAGATCGAACACCGGGGAGCTGTTTTTT.

The CDR3 DNA follows: TGTGCCAGCAGTGACTCCAGCCGAGGGGACATTGAATGCGAGCAGTACTTC. It yields the protein CASSDSSRGDIECEQYF. J is TRBJ2-7 and V is TRBV6-4; TRBD1 might be the D (6 bases). The ends were cut back, 0 bases at V and 6 bases at J, with 21 bases in the middle. The CDR3 is made up of 17 amino acids. Germline values: CDR1 MRHNA, CDR2 SNTAGT.

The rearrangement links TRBV30 to TRBJ2-5, with TRBD1 as a possible D gene (5 bases). Trimming stripped 0 bases from V and 9 bases from J, with 11 bases between. CDR1 and CDR2 from the germline V gene are GTSNPN and SVGIG (reference sequence). The CDR3 length is 12 residues. This CDR3 is CAWSVLARAQYF. The CDR3, as DNA: TGTGCCTGGAGTGTACTGGCCAGGGCCCAGTACTTC.

The chain is built from TRBV28 and TRBJ1-4; D remains ambiguous. V was cut by 4 bases and J by 7 bases, with 16 bases left in between. The germline V gene has CDR1 MDHEN and CDR2 SYDVKM. CDR3 size: 15 residues. CDR3 protein: CASSSPIGSGEKLFF. The CDR3 region has the DNA TGTGCCAGCAGTTCCCCCATAGGGAGTGGTGAAAAACTGTTTTTT.

This clone was seen only a few times. The V gene is TRBV4-1, the J gene TRBJ1-4, with unresolved D. V gave up 0 bases and J gave up 4 bases, with 9 bases separating them. The CDR3 is made up of 15 amino acids. Looked up from germline, CDR1 is MGHRA and CDR2 is YSYEKL. CDR3 amino acids: CASSQDPQSNEKLFF. Written as DNA, the CDR3 is TGCGCCAGCAGCCAAGACCCACAGAGTAATGAAAAACTGTTTTTT.

This clone was seen once. The chain links TRBV28 to TRBJ1-1; 9 bases agree with TRBD1. Germline V gives CDR1 MDHEN, CDR2 SYDVKM. V shed 6 bases and J 7 bases; nucleotides not matched to a gene: 18. The CDR3 totals 17 residues. This CDR3 reads CASSFRGQGLRYGEAFF. The CDR3 coding sequence is TGTGCCAGCAGCTTCCGAGGACAGGGGCTAAGGTATGGTGAAGCTTTCTTT.

This chain links TRBV5-4 with TRBJ1-3, with a tentative D call TRBD1 (6 bases). Looked up from germline, CDR1 is SGHNT and CDR2 is YYREEE (reference sequence). There are 17 residues in the CDR3. The V and J ends lost 0 bases and 0 bases respectively, with 13 bases between them. DNA of the CDR3: TGTGCCAGCAGCTTGGGGCAGGGGACCTACTCTGGAAACACCATATATTTT. It codes for CASSLGQGTYSGNTIYF.

This clone was detected once. This chain uses TRBV5-8 with TRBJ2-5, with a weak D call TRBD2 (6 bases). The CDR3 sequence is 15 residues long. Germline-derived CDR1 and CDR2 are SGHTS and YDEGEE. The ends were cut back, 3 bases at V and 0 bases at J, with 12 bases in the middle. CDR3 loop: CASSWTIPYQETQYF. DNA of the CDR3: TGTGCCAGCAGCTGGACTATCCCGTACCAAGAGACCCAGTACTTC.

The V and J genes are TRBV7-8 and TRBJ2-5; 10 bases agree with TRBD2. Looked up from germline, CDR1 is SGHVS and CDR2 is FQNEAQ. CDR3 length equals 21 residues. With V trimmed by 0 bases and J by 1 base, 17 bases remained unmatched. The CDR3 reads CASSLAASGSPFTVLQETQYF. The CDR3 DNA reads as TGTGCCAGCAGCTTAGCGGCTAGCGGGAGTCCTTTCACGGTCCTCCAAGAGACCCAGTACTTC.

The rearrangement uses TRBV7-9 and TRBJ2-1; D might be TRBD2 (6 bases). V shed 5 bases and J shed 10 bases, with 33 bases lying between them. Germline CDR1 SEHNR, CDR2 FQNEAQ (reference sequence). The CDR3 consists of 19 residues. CDR3 bases: TGTGCCAGCAGCAAAGGGGCGTTGATGGGACTCCACCCGGAGAGGGAGCAGTTCTTC. This sequence encodes CASSKGALMGLHPEREQFF.

CDR3 nucleotides: TGCACCGGACTAGGTCTCAATGAGCAGTTCTTC. Its protein product is CTGLGLNEQFF. The chain carries TRBV29-1 and TRBJ2-1, with TRBD2 identical over 7 bases. Germline V gene lookup returns CDR1 SQVTM and CDR2 ANQGSEA. This CDR3 spans 11 amino acids.

This clone showed up just once. V usage is TRBV4-2 and J usage is TRBJ1-1; D possibly corresponds to TRBD1 (5 bases). CDR1 LGHNA and CDR2 YNFKEQ come from the germline V gene. CDR3 length equals 14 residues. The germline V and J ends were trimmed by 1 base and 5 bases, with 11 bases remaining between them. The CDR3 is CASSQAGGGTEAFF. In nucleotides, the CDR3 is TGTGCCAGCAGCCAAGCGGGGGGAGGGACTGAAGCTTTCTTT.

The gene calls are TRBV5-1 and TRBJ1-1; the D gene is possibly TRBD1 (6 bases). This CDR3 region has 15 residues. Germline V gene lookup returns CDR1 SGHRS and CDR2 YFSETQ. V was clipped by 5 bases and J by 0 bases, with 14 bases between them. CDR3 nucleotides: TGCGCCAGCAGGGTGGGGGCAGGGCTGAACACTGAAGCTTTCTTT. This sequence encodes CASRVGAGLNTEAFF.

This chain connects TRBV3-1 (or the pseudogene TRBV3-2) to TRBJ2-7; D possibly corresponds to TRBD1 (6 bases). Germline lookup yields CDR1 LGHDT and CDR2 YNNKEL (reference sequence). The CDR3 totals 12 residues. The V and J ends lost 4 bases and 2 bases respectively, with 6 bases between them. The CDR3 is CASSRQAYEQYF. For the CDR3, the DNA is TGTGCCAGCAGCCGACAGGCCTACGAGCAGTACTTC.